Following are 28 T cell receptor beta chains from one sample sequenced in a study of patients and donors after allogeneic stem cell transplantation. TCRdb itself ran the RT-PCR reads through MiXCR, one entry per CDR3 protein. The sample records about a million distinct CDR3 sequences, approximately 19% being singletons. Sequenced material: blood, either unsorted or a sorted T cell fraction (not recorded which). Source of these receptors: a human donor who was either an allogeneic HSCT recipient or a stem cell or donor lymphocyte infusion donor (not recorded which). It is not recorded whose cells these are; they may come from a transplant donor.

The chain is built from TRBV12-3 or TRBV12-4 and TRBJ1-4; D uncertain. The CDR3 spans 15 residues. The V gene lost 2 bases and the J gene lost 0 bases, with 7 bases spanning the gap. The CDR3 nucleotides read TGTGCCAGCAGTTTAATCCTTACAACTAATGAAAAACTGTTTTTT. Translation gives CASSLILTTNEKLFF.

The chain recombines TRBV9 with TRBJ2-3, with TRBD2 identical over 9 bases. The J segment lost 4 bases and the V segment lost 3 bases, leaving 6 bases of the junction unmatched. The CDR3 spans 15 residues. Germline V gives CDR1 SGDLS, CDR2 YYNGEE. Here the CDR3 DNA reads TGTGCCAGCAGCGGGGGGGGACTAGCCGCAGATACGCAGTATTTT. Protein product: CASSGGGLAADTQYF.

This chain links TRBV2 with TRBJ2-7; the match to TRBD2 covers 7 bases. With V trimmed by 4 bases and J by 3 bases, 6 bases remained unmatched. Looked up from germline, CDR1 is SNHLY and CDR2 is FYNNEI. The CDR3 is 14 residues long. CDR3 sequence reads: CASSVERDNYEQYF. CDR3 coding DNA: TGTGCCAGCAGTGTGGAGCGGGATAACTACGAGCAGTACTTC. Full variable domain (rest looked up from reference TRBV2 and TRBJ2-7): EPEVTQTPSHQVTQMGQEVILRCVPISNHLYFYWYRQILGQKVEFLVSFYNNEISEKSEIFDDQFSVERPDGSNFTLKIRSTKLEDSAMYFCASSVERDNYEQYFGPGTRLTVT.

The sample holds many counts of this clonotype. The chain uses TRBV29-1 and TRBJ2-1; 8 nucleotides line up with TRBD1. CDR3 length equals 17 residues. Germline V CDR1 and CDR2: SQVTM, ANQGSEA. J gave up 0 bases and V 3 bases, and 10 bases lay outside the gene matches. In DNA, the CDR3 is TGCAGCGTTGAGGGGGACAGGTCCTCGAGCTCCTACAATGAGCAGTTCTTC. This gives the protein CSVEGDRSSSSYNEQFF.

The chain uses TRBV3-1 and TRBJ2-7; TRBD1 agrees at 7 bases. After removal of 2 bases from V and 1 base from J, the junction contained 5 bases not matched to a gene. This CDR3 is 15 amino acids long. Per the germline V gene, CDR1 is LGHDT and CDR2 is YNNKEL (reference sequence). The CDR3 is CASSQNRDSSYEQYF. CDR3 sequence (DNA): TGTGCCAGCAGCCAAAACCGGGACAGTTCCTACGAGCAGTACTTC.

This chain links TRBV9 with TRBJ1-1; D ambiguous. V shed 1 base and J shed 0 bases, with 16 bases lying between them. The CDR3 sequence is 17 residues long. From germline, CDR1 is SGDLS and CDR2 YYNGEE. The DNA for the CDR3 is TGTGCCAGCAGCGTATTGCCGGGGAGGAGCATGAACACTGAAGCTTTCTTT. The encoded protein is CASSVLPGRSMNTEAFF.

Here the CDR3 DNA reads TGCGCCAGCAGCTTGGCGGGGGACACCTACACCGGGGAGCTGTTTTTT. Its translation: CASSLAGDTYTGELFF. This sequence joins TRBV5-1 and TRBJ2-2; TRBD1 or TRBD2 may be the D gene (6 bases each). Germline lookup yields CDR1 SGHRS and CDR2 YFSETQ. The CDR3 contains 16 residues. V lost 0 bases and J 3 bases, leaving 12 bases between the germline ends.

This clonotype was seen more than once but under ten times. The V and J genes are TRBV6-1 and TRBJ2-7, with 9 bases matching TRBD1. The ends lost 7 bases at V and 2 bases at J; junction bases unmatched: 6. The CDR3 contains 14 residues. CDR1 is MNHNS, CDR2 SASEGT, per germline. In nucleotides, the CDR3 is TGTGCCAGCAAATACAGGGGGCCAGCCTACGAGCAGTACTTC. Protein product: CASKYRGPAYEQYF.

The rearrangement uses TRBV5-4 and TRBJ2-3; no definite D call. V dropped 3 bases and J dropped 5 bases, with 10 bases sitting between them. The CDR3 consists of 13 residues. Germline CDR1 is SGHNT and CDR2 is YYREEE (reference sequence). CDR3 nucleotide sequence: TGTGCCAGCAGCTCCCCGAAGGAAGATACGCAGTATTTT. Translated, it gives CASSSPKEDTQYF.

The rearrangement links TRBV5-8 to TRBJ2-1; D not resolved. There are 15 residues in the CDR3. Germline V gene lookup returns CDR1 SGHTS and CDR2 YDEGEE. V lost 0 bases to trimming and J lost 8 bases, with 15 bases between them. CDR3 sequence (DNA): TGTGCCAGCAGCTTGGGACAACTACCCTCGGATGAGCAGTTCTTC. Translating it yields CASSLGQLPSDEQFF.

This clonotype was counted only a few times. J is TRBJ1-5 and V is TRBV10-3, with D unresolved. This CDR3 comprises 14 residues. CDR1 and CDR2 (germline): ENHRY, SYGVKD. V was pared by 0 bases and J by 2 bases, with 5 bases between. CDR3 protein: CAISESVGNQPQHF. DNA for the CDR3: TGTGCCATCAGTGAGTCGGTGGGCAATCAGCCCCAGCATTTT.

In its sample, this clonotype was seen a few times. This chain connects TRBV6-5 to TRBJ2-2; D gene unclear. Germline lookup yields CDR1 MNHEY and CDR2 SVGAGI. This CDR3 is built from 14 residues. V gave up 0 bases and J gave up 6 bases, with 8 bases separating them. CDR3 sequence reads: CASSYSSRPGELFF. The CDR3 DNA sequence: TGTGCCAGCAGTTACTCGAGTCGGCCCGGGGAGCTGTTTTTT.

J is TRBJ2-1 and V is TRBV5-1; 14 bases fit TRBD2. There are 16 residues in the CDR3. The V gene end was trimmed by 0 bases and the J gene end by 7 bases; junction bases not matched to a gene: 3. The germline V gene has CDR1 SGHRS and CDR2 YFSETQ. The CDR3 loop reads CASSLVGTSGGNEQFF. The CDR3 nucleotides read TGCGCCAGCAGCTTGGTTGGGACTAGCGGGGGAAATGAGCAGTTCTTC.

The chain couples TRBV18 to TRBJ2-2; 7 nucleotides agree with TRBD1. Germline V lookup: CDR1 KGHSH, CDR2 LQKENI. The ends lost 6 bases at V and 3 bases at J; junction bases unmatched: 10. This CDR3 comprises 16 residues. The CDR3 nucleotides read TGTGCCAGCTCCACCGGAACGGGGACAGACACCGGGGAGCTGTTTTTT. Translation gives CASSTGTGTDTGELFF.

The table lists this clonotype with a few counts. CDR3 residues: CASSPRGRLPQHF. CDR3 coding DNA: TGTGCCAGCAGCCCCAGGGGAAGGCTGCCCCAGCATTTT. The genes are TRBV7-2 and TRBJ1-5, with a tentative D call TRBD1 (6 bases). The V gene's germline CDR1 is SGHTA and CDR2 FQGNSA. V was trimmed by 5 bases and J by 9 bases, leaving 14 bases between them. This CDR3 is built from 13 residues.

The chain has TRBV12-3 or TRBV12-4 and TRBJ1-2; tentative D call: TRBD1 (5 bases). The ends were cut back, 6 bases at V and 0 bases at J, with 11 bases in the middle. The CDR3 length is 14 residues. This chain's CDR3 is CASSRRQPNYGYTF. The CDR3 coding sequence is TGTGCCAGCAGCCGCCGACAGCCTAACTATGGCTACACCTTC.

The genes are TRBV3-1 and TRBJ2-1; 8 bases map to TRBD2. CDR1 and CDR2 from the germline V gene are LGHDT and YNNKEL (reference sequence). V shed 0 bases and J 4 bases; nucleotides not matched to a gene: 8. The CDR3 totals 17 residues. The CDR3 reads CASSQDRRTSPYNEQFF. The CDR3, as DNA: TGTGCCAGCAGCCAAGATAGGAGGACTAGCCCATACAATGAGCAGTTCTTC.

This clonotype occurred a few times. The chain couples TRBV3-1 to TRBJ1-2; possibly TRBD1 for D (6 bases). The CDR3 runs to 13 residues. CDR1 is LGHDT and CDR2 is YNNKEL in the germline V gene (reference sequence). Trimming stripped 4 bases from V and 7 bases from J, with 13 bases between. The CDR3 loop reads CASSRNRESGYTF. DNA of the CDR3: TGTGCCAGCAGCCGCAACAGGGAATCTGGCTACACCTTC.

This clonotype came up a few times. The V and J genes are TRBV4-2 and TRBJ2-7; 7 bases are a match to TRBD1. V was clipped by 4 bases and J by 5 bases; unmatched bases: 11. CDR3 size: 15 residues. CDR1 and CDR2 (germline): LGHNA, YNFKEQ. The CDR3 nucleotides are TGTGCCAGCAGCCGGATCGAGACAGGGACGGACGAGCAGTACTTC. Amino acid sequence: CASSRIETGTDEQYF.

V gene TRBV10-3 combines with J gene TRBJ2-2; 16 bases are shared with TRBD2. The CDR3 contains 17 residues. Germline values: CDR1 ENHRY, CDR2 SYGVKD. Trimming cost V 9 bases and J 5 bases; bases outside gene matches: 9. CDR3 bases: TGTGCCATGGCCGGGACTAGCGGGAGGGCCGGTACCGGGGAGCTGTTTTTT. Its protein is CAMAGTSGRAGTGELFF.

The V and J genes are TRBV20-1 and TRBJ1-1, with D unclear. The V end lost 6 bases, the J end lost 8 bases, and 13 bases lay between the germline ends. Germline values: CDR1 DFQATT, CDR2 SNEGSKA (reference sequence). This CDR3 is built from 11 residues. The CDR3 here is CSAPRALEAFF. The DNA of the CDR3 is TGCAGTGCACCTCGGGCCTTAGAAGCTTTCTTT.

The rearrangement uses TRBV4-3 and TRBJ2-5, with a weak D call TRBD1 (5 bases). The V end was cut by 2 bases, the J end by 4 bases, with 8 bases between. Germline V gene data show CDR1 as LGHNA and CDR2 as YSLEER. There are 13 residues in the CDR3. This chain's CDR3 is CASSQYQGETQYF. The CDR3 DNA is TGCGCCAGCAGCCAATACCAGGGAGAGACCCAGTACTTC.

The table lists this clonotype with a few counts. The rearrangement links TRBV7-9 to TRBJ2-2; D remains unclear. The V gene's germline CDR1 is SEHNR and CDR2 FQNEAQ (reference sequence). Trimming shortened V by 1 base and J by 6 bases, and 6 bases separated the two germline ends. The CDR3 covers 13 residues. The CDR3 DNA reads TGTGCCAGCAGCTTAGTGGTTTCCGGGGAGCTGTTTTTT. It specifies CASSLVVSGELFF.

This clonotype appeared a few times. The chain recombines TRBV6-1 with TRBJ2-7; TRBD2 aligns across 9 bases. After removal of 6 bases from V and 6 bases from J, the junction contained 6 bases not matched to a gene. This CDR3 has 13 residues. Per the germline V gene, CDR1 is MNHNS and CDR2 is SASEGT. The CDR3 sequence: CASRPGTSPEQYF. The CDR3 DNA reads as TGTGCCAGCAGACCCGGGACTAGCCCCGAGCAGTACTTC.

This clonotype turned up a few times. V and J are TRBV2 and TRBJ2-7, with D unresolved. The germline gives CDR1 SNHLY, CDR2 FYNNEI. The CDR3 covers 14 residues. V was cut by 4 bases and J by 4 bases, with 14 bases left in between. CDR3 sequence reads: CASSALGPRYEQYF. In nucleotides, the CDR3 is TGTGCCAGCAGTGCTTTAGGTCCTCGATACGAGCAGTACTTC.

In this sample, this clonotype turned up a few times. V is TRBV5-8 and J is TRBJ2-7; D is unresolved. In germline, CDR1 is SGHTS, CDR2 YDEGEE. This CDR3 has 15 amino acids. V was cut by 1 base and J by 3 bases, with 14 bases left in between. The CDR3: CASSLRVKLIYEQYF. In nucleotides, the CDR3 is TGTGCCAGCAGCTTGAGAGTTAAGTTAATCTACGAGCAGTACTTC.

This clonotype came up a few times. The chain couples TRBV27 to TRBJ2-5; 7 nucleotides match TRBD1. J gave up 2 bases and V 0 bases, and 6 bases lay outside the gene matches. The CDR3 length is 16 residues. The germline gives CDR1 MNHEY, CDR2 SMNVEV (reference sequence). In DNA, the CDR3 is TGTGCCAGCAGTTTATCGCCGGGACAGCTTCAAGAGACCCAGTACTTC. Residues: CASSLSPGQLQETQYF.

This clonotype was counted many times. The chain uses TRBV12-3 or TRBV12-4 and TRBJ1-2, with unresolved D. There are 12 residues in the CDR3. Trimming removed 5 bases from V and 5 bases from J, with 9 bases in between. CDR3 sequence: CASSARGYGYTF. The CDR3 DNA reads as TGTGCCAGCAGTGCGAGAGGATATGGCTACACCTTC.